This is a list of T cell receptor beta chains from one sample in a study of control samples from healthy donors and cancer patients. Clones were sequenced by immunoSEQ multiplex PCR, and TCRdb holds only the in-frame ones, with some missing. This sample yields about 160,000 clones, of which around 90% are seen a single time; around 11% belongs to the top ten. The sequencing sample was made of blood. The receptors come from a man aged 30 to 45 in good health. CDR3s include the opening cysteine and the closing phenylalanine or tryptophan. Fields, in order: V gene, J gene, clone size, CDR3 length, D gene, CDR3 protein, CDR3 DNA. A D gene is named only where the DNA matches it firmly. Expanded clones are given a class, and other clones once, few, many or no size at all.

V: TRBV11-3
J: TRBJ2-2
size: -
length: 14
D: -
CDR3: CASSLTRNTGELFF
DNA: TGTGCCAGCAGCTTAACACGGAACACCGGGGAGCTGTTTTTT

V: TRBV20-1
J: TRBJ2-1
size: -
length: 9
D: -
CDR3: CTLRPQQFF
DNA: TGCACCCTAAGGCCCCAGCAGTTCTTC

V: TRBV2
J: TRBJ1-5
size: -
length: 12
D: TRBD1
CDR3: CASNIQGQPQHF
DNA: TGTGCCAGCAATATACAGGGGCAGCCCCAGCATTTT

V: TRBV28
J: TRBJ1-2
size: -
length: 14
D: -
CDR3: CASSLWAQGRGYTF
DNA: TGTGCCAGCAGTTTATGGGCTCAGGGACGGGGCTACACCTTC

V: TRBV27
J: TRBJ2-7
size: -
length: 17
D: TRBD2
CDR3: CASSSWAPTSGSSEQYF
DNA: TGTGCCAGCAGTTCTTGGGCTCCCACTAGCGGGAGTAGTGAGCAGTACTTC

V: TRBV19
J: TRBJ2-6
size: -
length: 16
D: TRBD1
CDR3: CASSVRQGSGANVLTF
DNA: TGTGCCAGTAGTGTAAGACAGGGATCTGGGGCCAACGTCCTGACTTTC

V: TRBV4-3
J: TRBJ2-2
size: -
length: 14
D: -
CDR3: CASSPEPGTGELFF
DNA: TGCGCCAGCAGCCCCGAACCCGGCACCGGGGAGCTGTTTTTT

V: TRBV19
J: TRBJ1-6
size: -
length: 13
D: -
CDR3: CASRDSYNSPLHF
DNA: TGTGCCAGTAGGGACTCCTATAATTCACCCCTCCACTTT

V: TRBV6-5
J: TRBJ2-6
size: -
length: 15
D: -
CDR3: CASSYSYAGANVLTF
DNA: TGTGCCAGCAGTTACTCGTATGCTGGGGCCAACGTCCTGACTTTC

V: TRBV30
J: TRBJ2-5
size: -
length: 11
D: TRBD1
CDR3: CAEGQGETQYF
DNA: TGTGCCGAGGGACAGGGAGAGACCCAGTACTTC

V: TRBV4-1
J: TRBJ2-5
size: -
length: 14
D: -
CDR3: CASSQVRGGETQYF
DNA: TGCGCCAGCAGCCAGGTCAGGGGGGGGGAGACCCAGTACTTC

V: TRBV7-3
J: TRBJ1-1
size: -
length: 13
D: -
CDR3: CASSSGSDTEAFF
DNA: TGTGCCAGCAGCTCGGGTTCGGACACTGAAGCTTTCTTT

V: TRBV4-1
J: TRBJ1-3
size: -
length: 16
D: -
CDR3: CASSQGIDNSGNTIYF
DNA: TGCGCCAGCAGCCAAGGGATCGACAACTCTGGAAACACCATATATTTT

V: TRBV20-1
J: TRBJ1-2
size: -
length: 11
D: -
CDR3: CSAPRDYGYTF
DNA: TGCAGTGCCCCCAGGGACTATGGCTACACCTTC

V: TRBV27
J: TRBJ2-1
size: -
length: 16
D: TRBD1
CDR3: CASGGQGKRSGNEQFF
DNA: TGTGCCAGCGGAGGACAGGGCAAGCGGAGTGGTAATGAGCAGTTCTTC

V: TRBV18
J: TRBJ1-6
size: -
length: 15
D: -
CDR3: CASSPVDDYNSPLHF
DNA: TGTGCCAGCTCACCCGTGGACGACTATAATTCACCCCTCCACTTT

V: TRBV12-3/TRBV12-4
J: TRBJ2-7
size: -
length: 11
D: -
CDR3: CASSWAYEQYF
DNA: TGTGCCAGCAGTTGGGCCTACGAGCAGTACTTC

V: TRBV18
J: TRBJ2-5
size: -
length: 17
D: TRBD2
CDR3: CASSPGTSGGVQETQYF
DNA: TGTGCCAGCTCACCAGGGACTAGCGGGGGGGTCCAAGAGACCCAGTACTTC

V: TRBV7-9
J: TRBJ1-3
size: -
length: 15
D: -
CDR3: CASSLAGNSGNTIYF
DNA: TGTGCCAGCAGCTTAGCAGGGAACTCTGGAAACACCATATATTTT

V: TRBV27
J: TRBJ2-7
size: -
length: 15
D: TRBD2
CDR3: CASNWLGGGTYEQYF
DNA: TGTGCCAGCAATTGGTTGGGGGGGGGAACCTACGAGCAGTACTTC

V: TRBV6-5
J: TRBJ1-3
size: -
length: 15
D: -
CDR3: CATVPLQGTGNTIYF
DNA: TGTGCCACCGTCCCCTTACAGGGAACTGGAAACACCATATATTTT

V: TRBV28
J: TRBJ2-7
size: -
length: 14
D: -
CDR3: CASSSTLPTGEQYF
DNA: TGTGCCAGCAGTTCGACGCTACCCACAGGCGAGCAGTACTTC

V: TRBV19
J: TRBJ2-6
size: -
length: 17
D: -
CDR3: CASSIVTVSSGANVLTF
DNA: TGTGCCAGTAGTATAGTAACGGTTTCGTCTGGGGCCAACGTCCTGACTTTC

V: TRBV14
J: TRBJ1-2
size: -
length: 15
D: -
CDR3: CASSPRSQGFYGYTF
DNA: TGTGCCAGCAGCCCGCGCTCTCAGGGCTTCTATGGCTACACCTTC

V: TRBV20-1
J: TRBJ1-1
size: -
length: 10
D: -
CDR3: CSAKGNEAFF
DNA: TGCAGTGCTAAGGGAAATGAAGCTTTCTTT

V: TRBV5-5
J: TRBJ2-1
size: few
length: 19
D: TRBD2
CDR3: CASSLKVLLLAGGHNEQFF
DNA: TGTGCCAGCAGCTTGAAAGTTCTGCTGCTAGCGGGGGGGCACAATGAGCAGTTCTTC

V: TRBV4-1
J: TRBJ2-6
size: few
length: 16
D: -
CDR3: CASSQDTFSGANVLTF
DNA: TGCGCCAGCAGCCAAGATACGTTCTCTGGGGCCAACGTCCTGACTTTC

V: TRBV14
J: TRBJ2-7
size: -
length: 22
D: TRBD2
CDR3: CASSQDWPRRLAGGSSSYEQYF
DNA: TGTGCCAGCAGCCAAGATTGGCCCCGTCGACTAGCGGGGGGGAGTAGCTCCTACGAGCAGTACTTC

V: TRBV9
J: TRBJ2-1
size: -
length: 16
D: -
CDR3: CASSVAGASSYNEQFF
DNA: TGTGCCAGCAGCGTAGCGGGAGCAAGCTCCTACAATGAGCAGTTCTTC

V: TRBV3-1/TRBV3-2
J: TRBJ2-1
size: -
length: 14
D: -
CDR3: CASSQDVTGGEQFF
DNA: TGTGCCAGCAGCCAAGATGTAACGGGTGGCGAGCAGTTCTTC

V: TRBV5-4
J: TRBJ2-1
size: once
length: 15
D: -
CDR3: CASSLLSSRKNEQFF
DNA: TGTGCCAGCAGCTTGCTTTCCTCGCGCAAAAATGAGCAGTTCTTC

V: TRBV5-4
J: TRBJ1-1
size: -
length: 15
D: -
CDR3: CASSFSPQGSTEAFF
DNA: TGTGCCAGCAGCTTTTCTCCCCAGGGGAGCACTGAAGCTTTCTTT

V: TRBV6-4
J: TRBJ2-3
size: once
length: 13
D: -
CDR3: CASSGSDTDTQYF
DNA: TGTGCCAGCAGTGGTAGCGACACAGATACGCAGTATTTT

V: TRBV20-1
J: TRBJ2-7
size: few
length: 12
D: -
CDR3: CSASTDSYEQYF
DNA: TGCAGTGCTAGTACAGACTCCTACGAGCAGTACTTC

V: TRBV6-5
J: TRBJ1-2
size: -
length: 15
D: -
CDR3: CASSYSAGAGVGYTF
DNA: TGTGCCAGCAGTTACTCGGCGGGCGCGGGGGTTGGCTACACCTTC

V: TRBV6-5
J: TRBJ1-6
size: few
length: 14
D: TRBD1
CDR3: CASILGTDNSPLHF
DNA: TGTGCCAGCATCCTCGGGACAGACAATTCACCCCTCCACTTT

V: TRBV2
J: TRBJ2-2
size: -
length: 19
D: TRBD2
CDR3: CASSLRANPSGENTGELFF
DNA: TGTGCCAGCAGTCTCCGCGCAAATCCTAGCGGGGAGAACACCGGGGAGCTGTTTTTT

V: TRBV7-9
J: TRBJ1-1
size: -
length: 14
D: -
CDR3: CASNPEDMNTEAFF
DNA: TGTGCCAGCAACCCCGAGGACATGAACACTGAAGCTTTCTTT

V: TRBV29-1
J: TRBJ2-1
size: -
length: 13
D: -
CDR3: CSVEVVFNNEQFF
DNA: TGCAGCGTTGAAGTCGTTTTCAACAATGAGCAGTTCTTC

V: TRBV6-1
J: TRBJ1-5
size: -
length: 14
D: -
CDR3: CASSESGMNQPQHF
DNA: TGTGCCAGCAGTGAATCCGGGATGAATCAGCCCCAGCATTTT

V: TRBV6-5
J: TRBJ2-1
size: -
length: 15
D: TRBD2
CDR3: CASTRLAGGYNEQFF
DNA: TGTGCCAGCACCCGACTAGCGGGGGGGTACAATGAGCAGTTCTTC

V: TRBV9
J: TRBJ1-4
size: -
length: 14
D: TRBD1
CDR3: CASNSGQENEKLFF
DNA: TGTGCCAGCAACTCGGGACAGGAAAATGAAAAACTGTTTTTT

V: TRBV2
J: TRBJ1-2
size: once
length: 13
D: -
CDR3: CASNRESAYGYTF
DNA: TGTGCCAGCAACAGGGAGTCCGCCTATGGCTACACCTTC

V: TRBV19
J: TRBJ1-1
size: -
length: 12
D: -
CDR3: CASKGEDTEAFF
DNA: TGTGCCAGTAAGGGCGAGGACACTGAAGCTTTCTTT

V: TRBV19
J: TRBJ1-1
size: once
length: 14
D: TRBD1
CDR3: CASRDRGLNTEAFF
DNA: TGTGCCAGCCGTGACAGGGGTTTGAACACTGAAGCTTTCTTT

V: TRBV2
J: TRBJ1-5
size: once
length: 16
D: -
CDR3: CASRPDLGRLNQPQHF
DNA: TGTGCCAGCAGGCCCGACCTGGGACGCCTCAATCAGCCCCAGCATTTT

V: TRBV10-3
J: TRBJ2-3
size: -
length: 14
D: -
CDR3: CAISDSINGDTQYF
DNA: TGTGCCATCAGTGATTCGATCAATGGGGATACGCAGTATTTT

V: TRBV4-3
J: TRBJ1-2
size: -
length: 14
D: -
CDR3: CASSQDRILYGYTF
DNA: TGCGCCAGCAGCCAAGATCGGATATTATATGGCTACACCTTC

V: TRBV19
J: TRBJ2-7
size: -
length: 15
D: TRBD1
CDR3: CASSSYEGADYEQYF
DNA: TGTGCCAGTAGTTCATACGAGGGGGCAGACTACGAGCAGTACTTC

V: TRBV5-6
J: TRBJ2-1
size: -
length: 15
D: -
CDR3: CASSLGGSSYNEQFF
DNA: TGTGCCAGCAGCTTGGGTGGAAGCTCCTACAATGAGCAGTTCTTC

V: TRBV3-1/TRBV3-2
J: TRBJ2-2
size: -
length: 15
D: -
CDR3: CASSQVVRDTGELFF
DNA: TGTGCCAGCAGCCAAGTTGTAAGGGACACCGGGGAGCTGTTTTTT

V: TRBV19
J: TRBJ2-2
size: -
length: 16
D: TRBD1
CDR3: CASSIGRGNVVGELFF
DNA: TGTGCCAGTAGTATAGGCAGGGGGAATGTAGTCGGGGAGCTGTTTTTT

V: TRBV28
J: TRBJ2-3
size: -
length: 15
D: -
CDR3: CASSLIQTSTDTQYF
DNA: TGTGCCAGCAGTCTCATTCAGACCAGCACAGATACGCAGTATTTT

V: TRBV19
J: TRBJ2-1
size: -
length: 15
D: -
CDR3: CASSPGVSSYNEQFF
DNA: TGTGCCAGTAGTCCCGGCGTGAGCTCCTACAATGAGCAGTTCTTC

V: TRBV5-6
J: TRBJ1-2
size: -
length: 16
D: -
CDR3: CASSWEVSLRSYGYTF
DNA: TGTGCCAGCAGCTGGGAGGTTTCGTTAAGAAGCTATGGCTACACCTTC

V: TRBV3-1/TRBV3-2
J: TRBJ1-4
size: -
length: 15
D: -
CDR3: CASSQVSGALEKLFF
DNA: TGTGCCAGCAGCCAAGTTTCGGGGGCTCTGGAAAAACTGTTTTTT

V: TRBV6-5
J: TRBJ2-7
size: once
length: 15
D: -
CDR3: CASSYSRLLSYEQYF
DNA: TGTGCCAGCAGTTACTCGCGGCTACTTTCCTACGAGCAGTACTTC

V: TRBV11-3
J: TRBJ2-2
size: -
length: 13
D: -
CDR3: CASGGGNTGELFF
DNA: TGTGCCAGCGGGGGCGGAAACACCGGGGAGCTGTTTTTT

V: TRBV21-1
J: TRBJ2-3
size: once
length: 17
D: -
CDR3: CASSKEDFRITPDTQYF
DNA: TGTGCCAGCAGCAAAGAAGACTTCCGGATAACGCCGGATACGCAGTATTTT